The source of this T cell receptor beta chain is a study of human T cells and chemical hapten exposure. Study conclusions and caveats: The number of TCRs over 1 in 1000 frequency stayed unchanged after DPC. Expanded TCR counts at PT1 were positively correlated with the patch test score.

As regards this clonotype: What it recognizes is unknown.

Time point: pre-sensitization, week 0. Treatment given: therapeutic diphenylcyclopropenone sensitization with weekly scalp DPC. As originally analysed: Samples contained a median of roughly 93,000 TCRs, with a range of 23,224 to 690,600. One entry per CDR3 protein, called by TCRdb with MiXCR from the RACE reads. The V and J calls were determined by TCRdb, not by the authors. The sample records 300,000 to 450,000 distinct CDR3 sequences, 4.5% to 5.5% being singletons. The CDR3 has 15 amino acids. After removal of 6 bases from V and 8 bases from J, the junction contained 10 bases not matched to a gene. Per the germline V gene, CDR1 is DFQATT and CDR2 is SNEGSKA (reference sequence).

The chain joins TRBV20-1 to TRBJ2-1; 13 bases agree with TRBD2. This TCR came from a woman aged 18-30 years with alopecia areata. Some clones in this sample may be carry-over from other donors' samples. The sample in question was whole blood, obtained in connection with sensitization to the hapten diphenylcyclopropenone (DPC). The CDR3 sequence is CSASRGLAGRDEQFF. DNA of the CDR3: TGCAGTGCCAGTCGGGGACTAGCGGGGAGGGATGAGCAGTTCTTC.